The 20 T cell receptor beta chains below were found in one sample sequenced in a study of cytomegalovirus exposure and HLA in healthy donors. The study ran its PCR with 60 Vbeta and 13 Jbeta primers. The assay was immunoSEQ multiplex PCR, and TCRdb's table has in-frame clones only and misses some. The sample lists about 160,000 clones; 60% to 85% were seen once. Sequenced: PBMCs. The receptor source for this set is a woman aged 40 to 50 in good health and CMV-seronegative.

For this clone: This sample also contains other DNA sequences that code for the same CDR3. This chain uses TRBV28 with TRBJ2-7, with D possibly matching TRBD1 (5 bases). This CDR3 is 12 amino acids long. CDR1 and CDR2 from the germline V gene are MDHEN and SYDVKM. V lost 7 bases and J 1 base, leaving 8 bases between the germline ends. The DNA of the CDR3 is TGTGCCAGCACAAGGGGTTCCTACGAGCAGTACTTC. Translating gives CASTRGSYEQYF. The full variable domain, completed using reference TRBV28 and TRBJ2-7, is DVKVTQSSRYLVKRTGEKVFLECVQDMDHENMFWYRQDPGLGLRLIYFSYDVKMKEKGDIPEGYSVSREKKERFSLILESASTNQTSMYLCASTRGSYEQYFGPGTRLTVT.

The rearrangement links TRBV19 to TRBJ2-1; TRBD2 aligns across 7 bases. Trimming removed 4 bases from V and 6 bases from J; junction bases left unmatched: 3. This CDR3 has 13 amino acids. Germline loops: CDR1 LNHDA, CDR2 SQIVND (reference sequence). CDR3 coding DNA: TGTGCCAGTAGTACCGGGACTACCAATGAGCAGTTCTTC. It translates to CASSTGTTNEQFF.

The gene calls are TRBV5-1 and TRBJ2-5; TRBD1 matches at 7 bases. The closer fit of TRBJ2-7 to the DNA end suggests the J call may be wrong. The V gene's germline CDR1 is SGHRS and CDR2 YFSETQ. The CDR3 sequence is 13 residues long. The CDR3 DNA reads TGCGCCAGCAGCTTCGGGACAGACTACGAGCAGTACTTC. It yields the protein CASSFGTDYEQYF.

This clone appeared a single time. The rearrangement links TRBV5-4 to TRBJ2-1; 8 bases match TRBD2. The CDR3 extends over 19 amino acids. The germline V gene has CDR1 SGHNT and CDR2 YYREEE (reference sequence). Trimming took 4 bases from V and 9 from J; bases not matched to a gene: 24. DNA of the CDR3: TGTGCCAGCAGCCAATGGACTAGCCCGAACCTGGGTATCGCACGTGAGCAGTTCTTC. Encoded protein: CASSQWTSPNLGIAREQFF.

The chain couples TRBV5-6 to TRBJ1-1; D uncertain. Trimming left V 2 bases short and J 2 bases short, with 10 bases between. This CDR3 contains 14 residues. In germline, CDR1 is SGHDT, CDR2 YYEEEE. CDR3 region: CASSFRDINTEAFF. The CDR3 DNA is TGTGCCAGCAGCTTCCGGGATATAAACACTGAAGCTTTCTTT.

This clone was detected only a few times. This chain uses TRBV4-1 with TRBJ2-7; D gene ambiguous. Germline loops: CDR1 MGHRA, CDR2 YSYEKL. V was clipped by 0 bases and J by 0 bases, with 9 bases between them. The CDR3 contains 15 residues. CDR3 in amino acids: CASSQDGANSYEQYF. The CDR3 DNA reads as TGCGCCAGCAGCCAAGATGGAGCTAACTCCTACGAGCAGTACTTC.

The CDR3 spells CASSQVRGRGNIQYF. The CDR3 nucleotides are TGCGCCAGCAGCCAAGTAAGAGGTCGGGGAAACATTCAGTACTTC. The V gene is TRBV4-1, the J gene TRBJ2-4; weak D call: TRBD2 (5 bases). Germline loops: CDR1 MGHRA, CDR2 YSYEKL. The V end lost 1 base, the J end lost 6 bases, and 13 bases lay between the germline ends. This CDR3 is 15 amino acids long.

The chain combines TRBV7-9 with TRBJ1-5; D unresolved. Germline V gene lookup returns CDR1 SEHNR and CDR2 FQNEAQ (reference sequence). The CDR3 has 14 residues. The germline V and J ends were trimmed by 1 base and 2 bases, with 6 bases remaining between them. The CDR3 sequence: CASSLGQGNQPQHF. CDR3 sequence (DNA): TGTGCCAGCAGCTTAGGCCAGGGCAATCAGCCCCAGCATTTT.

This CDR3 reads CASSHSDSSYNSPLHF. CDR3 in DNA: TGCGCCAGCAGTCATTCCGACAGCTCCTATAATTCACCCCTCCACTTT. The chain carries TRBV23-1 and TRBJ1-6; tentatively, D is TRBD1 (5 bases). TRBV23-1 is identified as an open reading frame with a role that is uncertain. Trimming shortened V by 3 bases and J by 0 bases, and 9 bases separated the two germline ends. The CDR3 is 16 residues long.

This rearrangement joins TRBV5-1 to TRBJ2-3; 7 nucleotides align to TRBD1. Germline assignment: CDR1 SGHRS and CDR2 YFSETQ. The CDR3 totals 16 residues. Trimming took 0 bases from V and 2 from J; bases not matched to a gene: 6. The CDR3 nucleotides read TGCGCCAGCAGCTTGGCTGGGACAGCATACACAGATACGCAGTATTTT. This encodes CASSLAGTAYTDTQYF.

The chain has TRBV5-1 and TRBJ2-3; D perhaps matches TRBD2 (5 bases). The CDR3 extends over 15 amino acids. Germline CDR1 is SGHRS and CDR2 is YFSETQ. V dropped 0 bases and J dropped 6 bases, with 14 bases sitting between them. CDR3 coding DNA: TGCGCCAGCAGCTTGGTGGCGGGCGGGCGTGATACGCAGTATTTT. It yields the protein CASSLVAGGRDTQYF. The full variable domain, rest sourced from reference TRBV5-1 and TRBJ2-3, is KAGVTQTPRYLIKTRGQQVTLSCSPISGHRSVSWYQQTPGQGLQFLFEYFSETQRNKGNFPGRFSGRQFSNSRSEMNVSTLELGDSALYLCASSLVAGGRDTQYFGPGTRLTVL.

The chain joins TRBV7-3 to TRBJ2-3; perhaps TRBD2 as D (7 bases). Germline CDR1 is SGHTA and CDR2 is FQGTGA. The CDR3 contains 15 residues. The V end lost 2 bases, the J end lost 5 bases, and 14 bases lay between the germline ends. CDR3 sequence (DNA): TGTGCCAGCAGCTTATTCGGGGGGCAGGAAGATACGCAGTATTTT. Amino acid sequence: CASSLFGGQEDTQYF.

This sequence joins TRBV5-5 and TRBJ1-1; a weak D match, TRBD1 (6 bases). Trimming took off 4 bases at V and 4 bases at J, with 11 bases between the two ends. This CDR3 region has 13 residues. Germline loops: CDR1 SGHKS, CDR2 YYEKEE (reference sequence). DNA of the CDR3: TGTGCCAGCAGCCTCACAGGGAGCACTGAAGCTTTCTTT. This sequence encodes CASSLTGSTEAFF.

The chain combines TRBV5-1 with TRBJ2-5; D is undetermined. CDR3 size: 14 residues. Trimming cost V 4 bases and J 1 base, with 11 bases left between them. From germline, CDR1 is SGHRS and CDR2 YFSETQ. The CDR3 DNA reads TGCGCCAGCAGCCGTGGCACAGTCCAAGAGACCCAGTACTTC. It encodes CASSRGTVQETQYF.

The V gene is TRBV5-1, the J gene TRBJ1-1; the D is unclear. V was pared by 3 bases and J by 4 bases, with 16 bases between. Germline V lookup: CDR1 SGHRS, CDR2 YFSETQ. CDR3 size: 15 residues. CDR3 sequence (DNA): TGCGCCAGCAGCTCCTTTCTGAGGATGGGCACTGAAGCTTTCTTT. This codes for CASSSFLRMGTEAFF.

The gene calls are TRBV6-1 and TRBJ1-2, with TRBD1 as a possible D gene (5 bases). Trimming took off 6 bases at V and 3 bases at J, with 11 bases between the two ends. The CDR3 length is 13 residues. The germline CDR1 and CDR2 sequences are MNHNS and SASEGT. The CDR3, as DNA: TGTGCCAGCAGCCTCAGGGAGGACTATGGCTACACCTTC. As protein: CASSLREDYGYTF.

The chain is built from TRBV18 and TRBJ1-3; D is undetermined. Trimming shortened V by 7 bases and J by 4 bases, and 17 bases separated the two germline ends. Germline values: CDR1 KGHSH, CDR2 LQKENI. The CDR3 sequence is 15 residues long. CDR3: CASFTSSGRGNTIYF. DNA of the CDR3: TGTGCCAGCTTCACCAGTTCGGGTAGGGGAAACACCATATATTTT.

The chain has TRBV10-3 and TRBJ1-6, with 7 bases identical to TRBD1. This CDR3 is built from 14 residues. Germline assignment: CDR1 ENHRY and CDR2 SYGVKD. V was clipped by 7 bases and J by 7 bases; unmatched bases: 7. CDR3 sequence reads: CAIKGAGGNSPLHF. As DNA, the CDR3 is TGTGCCATCAAGGGGGCAGGGGGGAATTCACCCCTCCACTTT.

The chain recombines TRBV7-9 with TRBJ2-1; 7 bases align to TRBD2. The V gene's germline CDR1 is SEHNR and CDR2 FQNEAQ (reference sequence). Trimming cost V 5 bases and J 8 bases; bases outside gene matches: 12. This CDR3 comprises 15 residues. CDR3 nucleotide sequence: TGTGCCAGCAGCGCGGGGACTACATCCTGGGATGAGCAGTTCTTC. Translating it yields CASSAGTTSWDEQFF.

This clone occurred once. The chain links TRBV18 to TRBJ2-4, with 12 nucleotides matching TRBD2. CDR1 and CDR2 from the germline V gene are KGHSH and LQKENI. The CDR3 spans 16 residues. V lost 6 bases and J lost 1; bases outside the gene matches: 4. The CDR3 loop reads CASSSTSGGAKNIQYF. CDR3 DNA sequence: TGTGCCAGCTCGTCGACTAGCGGGGGTGCCAAAAACATTCAGTACTTC.